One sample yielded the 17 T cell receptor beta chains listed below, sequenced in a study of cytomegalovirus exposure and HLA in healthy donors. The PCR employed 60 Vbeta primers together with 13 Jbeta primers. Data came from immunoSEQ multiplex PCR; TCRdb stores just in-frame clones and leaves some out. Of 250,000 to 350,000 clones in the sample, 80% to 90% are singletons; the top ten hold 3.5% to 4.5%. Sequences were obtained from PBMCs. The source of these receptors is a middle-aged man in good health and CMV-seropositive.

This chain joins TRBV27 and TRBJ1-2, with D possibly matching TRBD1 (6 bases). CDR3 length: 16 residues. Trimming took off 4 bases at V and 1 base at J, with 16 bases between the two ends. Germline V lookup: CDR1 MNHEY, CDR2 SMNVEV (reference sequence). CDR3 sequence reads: CASSSAGWGRNYGYTF. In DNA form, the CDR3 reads TGTGCCAGCAGTTCCGCAGGGTGGGGGCGTAACTATGGCTACACCTTC.

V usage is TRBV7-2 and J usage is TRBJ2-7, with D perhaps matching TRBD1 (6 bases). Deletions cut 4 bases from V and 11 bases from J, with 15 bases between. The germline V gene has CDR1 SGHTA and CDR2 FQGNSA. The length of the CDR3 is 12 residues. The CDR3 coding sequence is TGTGCCAGCAGCTCGGACAGCCGGAGCAAGTACTTC. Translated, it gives CASSSDSRSKYF.

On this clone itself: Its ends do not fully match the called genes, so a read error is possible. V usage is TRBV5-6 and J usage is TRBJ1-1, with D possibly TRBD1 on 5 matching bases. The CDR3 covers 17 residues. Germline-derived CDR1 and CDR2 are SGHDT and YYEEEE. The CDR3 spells CASSIYRMTFMNAEAFF. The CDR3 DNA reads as TGTGCCAGCAGTATTTACAGGATGACATTTATGAACGCTGAAGCTTTCTTT.

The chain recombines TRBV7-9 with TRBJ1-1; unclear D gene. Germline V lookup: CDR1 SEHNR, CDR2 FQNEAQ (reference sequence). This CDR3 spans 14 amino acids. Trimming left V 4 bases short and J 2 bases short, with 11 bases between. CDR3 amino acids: CASSSGEGNTEAFF. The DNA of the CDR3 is TGTGCCAGCAGCTCCGGCGAGGGAAACACTGAAGCTTTCTTT. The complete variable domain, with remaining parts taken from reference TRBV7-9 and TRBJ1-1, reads DTGVSQNPRHKITKRGQNVTFRCDPISEHNRLYWYRQTLGQGPEFLTYFQNEAQLEKSRLLSDRFSAERPKGSFSTLEIQRTEQGDSAMYLCASSSGEGNTEAFFGQGTRLTVV.

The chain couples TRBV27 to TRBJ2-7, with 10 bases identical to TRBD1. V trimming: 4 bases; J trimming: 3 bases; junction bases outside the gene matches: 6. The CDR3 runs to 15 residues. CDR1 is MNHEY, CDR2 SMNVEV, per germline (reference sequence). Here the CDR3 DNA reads TGTGCCAGCAGTTATGGGACAGGGGCGATCTACGAGCAGTACTTC. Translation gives CASSYGTGAIYEQYF.

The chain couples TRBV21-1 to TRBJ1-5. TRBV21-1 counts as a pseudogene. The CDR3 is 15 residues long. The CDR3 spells CASGEGEGVNQPQHF. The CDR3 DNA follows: TGTGCCAGCGGGGAGGGGGAGGGGGTCAATCAGCCCCAGCATTTT.

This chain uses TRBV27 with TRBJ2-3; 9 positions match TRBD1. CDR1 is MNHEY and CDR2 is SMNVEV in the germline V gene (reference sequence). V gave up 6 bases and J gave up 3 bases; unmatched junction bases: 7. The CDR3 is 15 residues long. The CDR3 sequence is CASRTGTGRTDTQYF. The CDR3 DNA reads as TGTGCCAGCAGAACCGGGACAGGGAGAACAGATACGCAGTATTTT.

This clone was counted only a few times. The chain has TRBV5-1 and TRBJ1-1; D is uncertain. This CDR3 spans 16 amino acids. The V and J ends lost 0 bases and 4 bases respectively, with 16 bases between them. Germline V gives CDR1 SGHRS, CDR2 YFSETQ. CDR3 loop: CASSLGGGEALTEAFF. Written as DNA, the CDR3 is TGCGCCAGCAGCTTGGGAGGCGGGGAGGCGCTCACTGAAGCTTTCTTT.

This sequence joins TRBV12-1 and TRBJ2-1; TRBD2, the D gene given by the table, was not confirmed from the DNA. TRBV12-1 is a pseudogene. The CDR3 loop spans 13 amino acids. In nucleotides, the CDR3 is TGTGCCAGCAGCTTTGTAGTTCACAATGAGCAGTTCTTC. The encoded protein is CASSFVVHNEQFF.

The CDR3 protein is CASSTGLAGPFYEQYF. CDR3 coding DNA: TGTGCCAGCAGCACGGGACTAGCGGGGCCGTTCTACGAGCAGTACTTC. The J gene is TRBJ2-7, the V gene TRBV7-2; 13 nucleotides agree with TRBD2. The CDR3 covers 16 residues. The junction had 7 bases not matched to a gene; V was cut back by 5 bases and J by 3 bases. Germline V lookup: CDR1 SGHTA, CDR2 FQGNSA.

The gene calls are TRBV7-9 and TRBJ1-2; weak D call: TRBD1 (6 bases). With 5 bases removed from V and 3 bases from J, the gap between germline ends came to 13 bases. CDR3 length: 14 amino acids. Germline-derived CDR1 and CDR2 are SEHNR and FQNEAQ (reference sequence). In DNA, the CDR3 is TGTGCCAGCAGCCTACAGGGAGGGGACTATGGCTACACCTTC. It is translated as CASSLQGGDYGYTF. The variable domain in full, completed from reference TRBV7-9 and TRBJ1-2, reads DTGVSQNPRHKITKRGQNVTFRCDPISEHNRLYWYRQTLGQGPEFLTYFQNEAQLEKSRLLSDRFSAERPKGSFSTLEIQRTEQGDSAMYLCASSLQGGDYGYTFGSGTRLTVV.

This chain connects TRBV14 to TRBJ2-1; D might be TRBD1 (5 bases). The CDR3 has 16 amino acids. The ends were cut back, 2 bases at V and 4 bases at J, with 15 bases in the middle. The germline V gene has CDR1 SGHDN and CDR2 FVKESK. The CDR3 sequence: CASSQYSVPGYNEQFF. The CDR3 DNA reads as TGTGCCAGCAGCCAATATAGTGTCCCAGGGTACAATGAGCAGTTCTTC.

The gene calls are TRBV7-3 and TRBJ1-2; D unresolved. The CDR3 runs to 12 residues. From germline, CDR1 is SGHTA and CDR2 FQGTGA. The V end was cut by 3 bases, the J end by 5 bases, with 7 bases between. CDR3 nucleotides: TGTGCCAGCAGCTTCCGAGGGTATGGCTACACCTTC. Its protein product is CASSFRGYGYTF. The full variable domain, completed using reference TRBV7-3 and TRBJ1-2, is GAGVSQTPSNKVTEKGKYVELRCDPISGHTALYWYRQSLGQGPEFLIYFQGTGAADDSGLPNDRFFAVRPEGSVSTLKIQRTERGDSAVYLCASSFRGYGYTFGSGTRLTVV.

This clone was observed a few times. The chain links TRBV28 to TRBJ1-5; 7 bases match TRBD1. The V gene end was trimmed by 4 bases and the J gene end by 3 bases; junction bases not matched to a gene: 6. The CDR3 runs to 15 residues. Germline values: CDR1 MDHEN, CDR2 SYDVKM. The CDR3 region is CASSYQGQSNQPQHF. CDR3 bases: TGTGCCAGCAGTTACCAGGGACAGTCCAATCAGCCCCAGCATTTT.

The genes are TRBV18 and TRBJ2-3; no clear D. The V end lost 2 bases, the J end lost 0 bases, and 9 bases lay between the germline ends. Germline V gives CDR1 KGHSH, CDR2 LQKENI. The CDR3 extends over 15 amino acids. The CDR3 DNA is TGTGCCAGCTCACCAAGGCAGACTAGCACAGATACGCAGTATTTT. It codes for CASSPRQTSTDTQYF.

CDR3 DNA: TGTGCCAGCAGCCCGGCAGGTGAAAAACTGTTTTTT. Amino acids: CASSPAGEKLFF. The V and J genes are TRBV5-4 and TRBJ1-4; D uncertain. From germline, CDR1 is SGHNT and CDR2 YYREEE (reference sequence). V lost 4 bases, J lost 7 bases, and 8 bases lay in between. The CDR3 runs to 12 residues.

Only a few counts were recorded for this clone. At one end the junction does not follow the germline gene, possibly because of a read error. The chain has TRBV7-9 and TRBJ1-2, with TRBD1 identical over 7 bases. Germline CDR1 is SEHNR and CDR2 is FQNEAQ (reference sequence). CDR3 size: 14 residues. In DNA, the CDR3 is TGTTCCAGCAGCTCGGGACAGCACTTGATGGGCTACACCTTC. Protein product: CSSSSGQHLMGYTF.